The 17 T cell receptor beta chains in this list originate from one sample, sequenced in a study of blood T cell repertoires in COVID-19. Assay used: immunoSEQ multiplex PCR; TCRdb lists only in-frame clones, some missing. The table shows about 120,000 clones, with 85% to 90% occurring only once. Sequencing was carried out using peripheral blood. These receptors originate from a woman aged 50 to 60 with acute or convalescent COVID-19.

The chain's CDR3 is CASSLNPQGPNEKLFF. The CDR3 DNA reads as TGTGCCAGCAGCTTAAATCCACAGGGCCCTAATGAAAAACTGTTTTTT. The rearrangement joins TRBV7-2 to TRBJ1-4; maybe TRBD1 (6 bases). V was shortened by 2 bases and J by 3 bases, with 13 bases between the two germline ends. The germline V gene has CDR1 SGHTA and CDR2 FQGNSA. This CDR3 region has 16 residues.

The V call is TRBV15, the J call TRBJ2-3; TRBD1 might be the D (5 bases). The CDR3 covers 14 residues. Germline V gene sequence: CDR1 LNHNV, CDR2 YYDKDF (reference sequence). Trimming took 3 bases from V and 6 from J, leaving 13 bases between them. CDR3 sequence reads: CATSSLQATDTQYF. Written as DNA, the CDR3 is TGTGCCACCAGCAGTTTACAGGCAACTGATACGCAGTATTTT.

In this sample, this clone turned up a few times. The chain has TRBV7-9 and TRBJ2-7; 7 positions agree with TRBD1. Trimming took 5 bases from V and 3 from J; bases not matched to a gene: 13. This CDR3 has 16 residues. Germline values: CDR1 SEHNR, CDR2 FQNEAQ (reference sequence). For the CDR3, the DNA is TGTGCCAGCAGCCCTGGGGGACAGCGATCACTCTACGAGCAGTACTTC. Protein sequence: CASSPGGQRSLYEQYF.

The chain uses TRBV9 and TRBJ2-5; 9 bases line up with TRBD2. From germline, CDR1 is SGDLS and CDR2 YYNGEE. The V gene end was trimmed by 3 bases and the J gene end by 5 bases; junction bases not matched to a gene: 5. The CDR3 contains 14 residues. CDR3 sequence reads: CASSARTSVETQYF. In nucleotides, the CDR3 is TGTGCCAGCAGCGCACGGACTAGCGTGGAGACCCAGTACTTC. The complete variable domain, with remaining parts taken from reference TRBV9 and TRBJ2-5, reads DSGVTQTPKHLITATGQRVTLRCSPRSGDLSVYWYQQSLDQGLQFLIQYYNGEERAKGNILERFSAQQFPDLHSELNLSSLELGDSALYFCASSARTSVETQYFGPGTRLLVL.

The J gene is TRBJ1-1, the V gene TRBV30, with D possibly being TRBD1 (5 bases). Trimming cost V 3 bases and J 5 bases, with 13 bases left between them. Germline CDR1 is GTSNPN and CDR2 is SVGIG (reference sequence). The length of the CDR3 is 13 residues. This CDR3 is CAWRWGVVTEAFF. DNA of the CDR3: TGTGCCTGGAGATGGGGGGTAGTAACTGAAGCTTTCTTT.

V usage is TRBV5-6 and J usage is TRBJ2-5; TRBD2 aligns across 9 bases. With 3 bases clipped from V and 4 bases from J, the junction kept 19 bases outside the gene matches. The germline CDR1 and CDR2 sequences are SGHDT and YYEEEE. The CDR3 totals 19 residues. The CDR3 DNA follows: TGTGCCAGCAGCTCGGTCCGTTCGGCGGGGGGGCCGGTCAGAGAGACCCAGTACTTC. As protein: CASSSVRSAGGPVRETQYF.

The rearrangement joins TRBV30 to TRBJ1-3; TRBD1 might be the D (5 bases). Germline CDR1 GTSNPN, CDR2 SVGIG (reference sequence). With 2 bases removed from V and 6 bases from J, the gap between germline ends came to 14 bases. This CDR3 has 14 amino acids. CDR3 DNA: TGTGCCTGGAGTTCTTCAGGGAGGGAAAACACCATATATTTT. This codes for CAWSSSGRENTIYF.

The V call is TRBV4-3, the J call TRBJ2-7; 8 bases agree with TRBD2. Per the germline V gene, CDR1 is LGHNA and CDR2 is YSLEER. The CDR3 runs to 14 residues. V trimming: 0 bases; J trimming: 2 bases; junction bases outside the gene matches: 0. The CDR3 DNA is TGCGCCAGCAGCCAAGAACTAGCGGCCTACGAGCAGTACTTC. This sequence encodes CASSQELAAYEQYF.

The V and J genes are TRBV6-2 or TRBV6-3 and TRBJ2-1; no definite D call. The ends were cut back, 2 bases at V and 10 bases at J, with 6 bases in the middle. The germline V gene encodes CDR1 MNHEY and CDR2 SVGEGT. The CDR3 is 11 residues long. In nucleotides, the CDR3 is TGTGCCAGCAGTTACCCTCGGGAGCAGTTCTTC. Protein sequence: CASSYPREQFF.

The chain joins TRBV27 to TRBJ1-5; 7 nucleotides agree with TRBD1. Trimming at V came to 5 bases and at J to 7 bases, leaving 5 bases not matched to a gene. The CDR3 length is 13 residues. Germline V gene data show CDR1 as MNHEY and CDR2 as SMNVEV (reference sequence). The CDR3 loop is CASSPGTAQPQHF. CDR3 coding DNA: TGTGCCAGCAGTCCCGGGACAGCCCAGCCCCAGCATTTT.

This CDR3 is CASAGTPWTDTQYF. DNA for the CDR3: TGCGCCAGCGCGGGGACTCCCTGGACAGATACGCAGTATTTT. The chain links TRBV4-3 to TRBJ2-3; possibly TRBD2 for D (6 bases). This CDR3 has 14 amino acids. V was clipped by 8 bases and J by 3 bases, with 15 bases between them. Germline V gives CDR1 LGHNA, CDR2 YSLEER.

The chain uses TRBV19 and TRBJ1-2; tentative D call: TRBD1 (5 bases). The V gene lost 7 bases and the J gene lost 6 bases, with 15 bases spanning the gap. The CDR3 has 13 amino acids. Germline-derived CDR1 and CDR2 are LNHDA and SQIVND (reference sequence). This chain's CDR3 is CASTAGRADGYTF. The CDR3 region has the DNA TGTGCCAGTACCGCGGGGCGGGCAGATGGCTACACCTTC.

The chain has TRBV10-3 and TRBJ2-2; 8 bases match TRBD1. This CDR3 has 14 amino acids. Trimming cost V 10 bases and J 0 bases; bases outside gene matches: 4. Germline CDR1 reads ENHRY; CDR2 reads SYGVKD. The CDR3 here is CATRQGPNTGELFF. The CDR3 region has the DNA TGTGCCACTCGACAGGGGCCGAACACCGGGGAGCTGTTTTTT.

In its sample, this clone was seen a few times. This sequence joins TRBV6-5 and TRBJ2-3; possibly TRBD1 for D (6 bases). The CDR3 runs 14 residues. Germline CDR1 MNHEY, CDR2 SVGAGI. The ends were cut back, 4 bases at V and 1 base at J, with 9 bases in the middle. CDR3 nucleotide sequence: TGTGCCAGCAGTTGGGGGCTCCGCACAGATACGCAGTATTTT. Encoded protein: CASSWGLRTDTQYF.

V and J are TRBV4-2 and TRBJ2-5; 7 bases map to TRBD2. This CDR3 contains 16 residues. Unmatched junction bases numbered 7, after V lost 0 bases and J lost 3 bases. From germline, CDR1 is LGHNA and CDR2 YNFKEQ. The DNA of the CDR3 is TGTGCCAGCAGCCAAGATGGGCTAGCGGTAAAAGAGACCCAGTACTTC. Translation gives CASSQDGLAVKETQYF.

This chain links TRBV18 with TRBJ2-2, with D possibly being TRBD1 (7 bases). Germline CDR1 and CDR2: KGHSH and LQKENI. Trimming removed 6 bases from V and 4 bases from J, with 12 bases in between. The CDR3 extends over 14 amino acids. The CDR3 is CASSTRGATGELFF. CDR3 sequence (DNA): TGTGCCAGCTCCACCAGGGGGGCCACCGGGGAGCTGTTTTTT.

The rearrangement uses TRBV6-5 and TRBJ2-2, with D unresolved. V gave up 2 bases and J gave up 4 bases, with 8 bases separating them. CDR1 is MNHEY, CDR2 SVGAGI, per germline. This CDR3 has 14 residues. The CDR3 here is CASSYVTGTGELFF. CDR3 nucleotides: TGTGCCAGCAGTTACGTAACGGGCACCGGGGAGCTGTTTTTT.